The 28 T cell receptor beta chains presented below share a single source sample, sequenced in a study of beta chain features in type 1 diabetes. Since all of the isolated RNA was reverse transcribed, expressed TCRB transcripts were what got sequenced. Libraries were prepared by immunoSEQ multiplex PCR; TCRdb keeps only in-frame clonotypes and omits some of them. The sample has a few hundred thousand clones, roughly 16% seen once. Sequencing used naive CD4+ T cells from blood. The receptor source for this set is a woman under 30 in good health.

The gene calls are TRBV9 and TRBJ1-2; unclear D gene. Germline values: CDR1 SGDLS, CDR2 YYNGEE. The V and J ends lost 0 bases and 8 bases respectively, with 11 bases between them. There are 13 residues in the CDR3. Here the CDR3 reads CASSVVRHRGYTF. The CDR3 DNA is TGTGCCAGCAGCGTAGTCAGACACCGGGGCTACACCTTC.

CDR3 sequence: CASRGSPGGTEAFF. The DNA for the CDR3 is TGTGCCAGCAGGGGGTCGCCAGGGGGGACTGAAGCTTTCTTT. The rearrangement joins TRBV28 to TRBJ1-1; 7 bases line up with TRBD1. This CDR3 has 14 amino acids. The germline gives CDR1 MDHEN, CDR2 SYDVKM. V shed 6 bases and J 5 bases; nucleotides not matched to a gene: 9.

This clone was counted only a few times. The chain couples TRBV7-6 to TRBJ2-1; TRBD1 matches 7 bases. The CDR3 has 15 amino acids. Germline trimming cut 5 bases from V and 2 bases from J; bases unmatched to any gene: 6. The germline V gene has CDR1 SGHVS and CDR2 FNYEAQ. DNA for the CDR3: TGTGCCAGCAGCCCCGGGACAGCTACCTACAATGAGCAGTTCTTC. Translating it yields CASSPGTATYNEQFF.

CDR3 bases: TGCAGCGTGACGGGACAGGGGTTACATGAGCAGTTCTTC. Protein: CSVTGQGLHEQFF. V usage is TRBV29-1 and J usage is TRBJ2-1; 10 bases line up with TRBD1. V shed 6 bases and J 8 bases; nucleotides not matched to a gene: 7. CDR3 length: 13 amino acids. Looked up from germline, CDR1 is SQVTM and CDR2 is ANQGSEA.

This clone occurred a few times. CDR3 sequence (DNA): TGCAGCGTCTCCAGGGAGGTATACACTGAAGCTTTCTTT. Its translation is CSVSREVYTEAFF. The chain is built from TRBV29-1 and TRBJ1-1, with D possibly matching TRBD1 (5 bases). With 6 bases removed from V and 3 bases from J, the gap between germline ends came to 14 bases. The CDR3 spans 13 residues. Germline-derived CDR1 and CDR2 are SQVTM and ANQGSEA.

V gene TRBV2 combines with J gene TRBJ1-2, with D uncertain. CDR3 size: 13 residues. Germline CDR1 SNHLY, CDR2 FYNNEI. V dropped 8 bases and J dropped 2 bases, with 12 bases sitting between them. The CDR3 region is CASEYPTNYGYTF. The CDR3 DNA reads as TGTGCCAGCGAGTATCCCACGAACTATGGCTACACCTTC.

The rearrangement uses TRBV6-5 and TRBJ2-4; tentative D call: TRBD1 (8 bases). Per germline, CDR1 MNHEY and CDR2 SVGAGI. The CDR3 has 14 amino acids. V lost 5 bases and J 8 bases, leaving 16 bases between the germline ends. The CDR3 protein is CASSPRTGRDIQYF. In nucleotides, the CDR3 is TGTGCCAGCAGTCCCCGGACAGGGAGGGACATTCAGTACTTC.

This clone was seen a few times. The V gene is TRBV2, the J gene TRBJ2-1; TRBD2 matches 9 bases. V lost 6 bases and J lost 7; bases outside the gene matches: 10. The germline V gene has CDR1 SNHLY and CDR2 FYNNEI. There are 15 residues in the CDR3. The CDR3 sequence is CASRREGRLGNEQFF. The CDR3 DNA reads TGTGCCAGCAGGCGGGAGGGCCGTCTAGGAAATGAGCAGTTCTTC. The full variable domain, completed using reference TRBV2 and TRBJ2-1, is EPEVTQTPSHQVTQMGQEVILRCVPISNHLYFYWYRQILGQKVEFLVSFYNNEISEKSEIFDDQFSVERPDGSNFTLKIRSTKLEDSAMYFCASRREGRLGNEQFFGPGTRLTVL.

The J gene is TRBJ2-1, the V gene TRBV18, with D tentatively TRBD2 (6 bases). Deletions cut 0 bases from V and 9 bases from J, with 9 bases between. The CDR3 runs 13 residues. CDR1 is KGHSH and CDR2 is LQKENI in the germline V gene. The CDR3 sequence is CASSPPSGVEQFF. The DNA of the CDR3 is TGTGCCAGCTCACCACCTTCGGGAGTTGAGCAGTTCTTC.

This clone was seen only a few times. The chain joins TRBV7-2 to TRBJ2-3; 8 nucleotides align to TRBD2. J gave up 0 bases and V 4 bases, and 3 bases lay outside the gene matches. The CDR3 length is 15 residues. Germline CDR1 is SGHTA and CDR2 is FQGNSA. CDR3 DNA sequence: TGTGCCAGCAGCTATAGCGGGACCAGCACAGATACGCAGTATTTT. This codes for CASSYSGTSTDTQYF.

There are a few counts of this clone. The chain recombines TRBV2 with TRBJ1-1; the D is unclear. Per germline, CDR1 SNHLY and CDR2 FYNNEI. V lost 5 bases to trimming and J lost 7 bases, with 8 bases between them. There are 11 residues in the CDR3. The CDR3 protein is CASSYQIEAFF. In DNA, the CDR3 is TGTGCCAGCAGTTATCAGATTGAAGCTTTCTTT. The full variable domain, with the rest looked up from reference TRBV2 and TRBJ1-1, is EPEVTQTPSHQVTQMGQEVILRCVPISNHLYFYWYRQILGQKVEFLVSFYNNEISEKSEIFDDQFSVERPDGSNFTLKIRSTKLEDSAMYFCASSYQIEAFFGQGTRLTVV.

There are a few counts of this clone. The gene calls are TRBV5-1 and TRBJ1-4, with unresolved D. The CDR3 length is 14 residues. CDR1 is SGHRS, CDR2 YFSETQ, per germline. V lost 3 bases and J 8 bases, leaving 14 bases between the germline ends. The chain's CDR3 is CASSSDTSEEKLFF. CDR3 nucleotide sequence: TGCGCCAGCAGCTCTGACACCTCCGAGGAAAAACTGTTTTTT. The entire variable domain, with the rest obtained from reference TRBV5-1 and TRBJ1-4, is as follows: KAGVTQTPRYLIKTRGQQVTLSCSPISGHRSVSWYQQTPGQGLQFLFEYFSETQRNKGNFPGRFSGRQFSNSRSEMNVSTLELGDSALYLCASSSDTSEEKLFFGSGTQLSVL.

Only a few counts were recorded for this clone. The V gene is TRBV7-9, the J gene TRBJ2-1; tentatively, D is TRBD1 (5 bases). Deletions cut 5 bases from V and 2 bases from J, with 19 bases between. Germline CDR1 reads SEHNR; CDR2 reads FQNEAQ (reference sequence). This CDR3 region has 17 residues. The DNA of the CDR3 is TGTGCCAGCAGCGTCACCTTTACAGGAACCACCTACAATGAGCAGTTCTTC. It yields the protein CASSVTFTGTTYNEQFF.

This clone was seen only a few times. The J gene is TRBJ2-1, the V gene TRBV4-2; 10 nucleotides align to TRBD2. CDR3 length equals 19 residues. Trimming cost V 4 bases and J 5 bases; bases outside gene matches: 17. Germline V gene lookup returns CDR1 LGHNA and CDR2 YNFKEQ. This CDR3 reads CASSPQKGTSDNLNNEQFF. The CDR3 nucleotides are TGTGCCAGCAGCCCCCAAAAGGGGACTAGCGATAACCTTAACAATGAGCAGTTCTTC.

This clone has only a few counts. The chain recombines TRBV9 with TRBJ2-3, with TRBD2 matching over 8 bases. The V segment lost 2 bases and the J segment 2 bases; nucleotides outside the gene matches: 4. Germline CDR1 SGDLS, CDR2 YYNGEE. CDR3 size: 15 residues. The CDR3 DNA is TGTGCCAGCAGCGTTTATAGCGGGATCACAGATACGCAGTATTTT. This encodes CASSVYSGITDTQYF. Combining the CDR3 with reference TRBV9 and TRBJ2-3 gives the whole variable domain DSGVTQTPKHLITATGQRVTLRCSPRSGDLSVYWYQQSLDQGLQFLIQYYNGEERAKGNILERFSAQQFPDLHSELNLSSLELGDSALYFCASSVYSGITDTQYFGPGTRLTVL.

This rearrangement joins TRBV29-1 to TRBJ2-7; maybe TRBD1 (5 bases). CDR3 length: 15 residues. CDR1 is SQVTM, CDR2 ANQGSEA, per germline. The V gene lost 0 bases and the J gene lost 2 bases, with 14 bases spanning the gap. CDR3 sequence: CSVEEVNRPPYEQYF. CDR3 DNA: TGCAGCGTTGAAGAAGTGAACAGGCCGCCCTACGAGCAGTACTTC.

This clone showed up just a few times. The chain recombines TRBV18 with TRBJ2-1; TRBD2 aligns across 11 bases. Germline lookup yields CDR1 KGHSH and CDR2 LQKENI. There are 16 residues in the CDR3. V lost 4 bases and J lost 5; bases outside the gene matches: 7. The DNA for the CDR3 is TGTGCCAGCTCACGTCTACTAGCGGGAGAGGACAATGAGCAGTTCTTC. Translating gives CASSRLLAGEDNEQFF. The full variable domain, with the rest looked up from reference TRBV18 and TRBJ2-1, is NAGVMQNPRHLVRRRGQEARLRCSPMKGHSHVYWYRQLPEEGLKFMVYLQKENIIDESGMPKERFSAEFPKEGPSILRIQQVVRGDSAAYFCASSRLLAGEDNEQFFGPGTRLTVL.

This clone was detected a few times. The chain couples TRBV6-1 to TRBJ2-7; D gene uncertain. The CDR3 sequence is 13 residues long. Trimming took 5 bases from V and 4 from J, leaving 12 bases between them. Germline lookup yields CDR1 MNHNS and CDR2 SASEGT. The CDR3 is CASSRPSLYEQYF. The CDR3 region has the DNA TGTGCCAGCAGTCGTCCGAGCCTTTACGAGCAGTACTTC.

The V and J genes are TRBV28 and TRBJ2-7; D is perhaps TRBD1 (7 bases). The CDR3 spans 15 residues. V was pared by 7 bases and J by 1 base, with 17 bases between. In germline, CDR1 is MDHEN, CDR2 SYDVKM. The CDR3 sequence: CASNPRQGGSYEQYF. For the CDR3, the DNA is TGTGCCAGCAACCCTAGGCAGGGGGGATCCTACGAGCAGTACTTC.

This clone was detected only a few times. The CDR3 loop reads CASSGVDRAQGYTF. The DNA of the CDR3 is TGTGCCAGCAGTGGGGTGGACAGGGCGCAAGGCTACACCTTC. The rearrangement uses TRBV25-1 and TRBJ1-2; 8 bases are shared with TRBD1. The germline gives CDR1 MGHDK, CDR2 SYGVNS. The junction had 9 bases not matched to a gene; V was cut back by 4 bases and J by 8 bases. The CDR3 extends over 14 amino acids.

This clone has a handful of counts. This chain uses TRBV6-4 with TRBJ2-5; 9 bases fit TRBD1. Germline CDR1 reads MRHNA; CDR2 reads SNTAGT. The CDR3 loop spans 17 amino acids. J was trimmed by 4 bases and V by 0 bases; bases with no gene match: 9. CDR3 sequence: CASSDSSRDRELETQYF. The CDR3 coding sequence is TGTGCCAGCAGTGACTCCTCCCGGGACAGGGAGTTAGAGACCCAGTACTTC.

This chain connects TRBV21-1 to TRBJ2-5; the table's TRBD1 call for D was not verified on the DNA. TRBV21-1 is given as a pseudogene. The CDR3 has 12 residues. CDR3 sequence: CASETGGETQYF. CDR3 nucleotides: TGTGCCAGCGAGACAGGGGGAGAGACCCAGTACTTC.

The V and J genes are TRBV4-2 and TRBJ2-2, with D hard to call. The CDR3 runs 14 residues. Germline V gene data show CDR1 as LGHNA and CDR2 as YNFKEQ. V was clipped by 2 bases and J by 7 bases, with 11 bases between them. CDR3 coding DNA: TGTGCCAGCAGCCAACCCCAGAGGAGCGGGGAGCTGTTTTTT. Translation gives CASSQPQRSGELFF.

V and J are TRBV7-9 and TRBJ2-3; 7 nucleotides match TRBD1. CDR3 length: 15 amino acids. The trim removed 3 bases at V and 0 bases at J, leaving 3 bases unmatched. Germline assignment: CDR1 SEHNR and CDR2 FQNEAQ (reference sequence). The CDR3 here is CASSLQGQSTDTQYF. The CDR3 DNA reads TGTGCCAGCAGCTTGCAGGGACAGAGCACAGATACGCAGTATTTT.

This clone appeared a few times. V gene TRBV5-1 combines with J gene TRBJ2-1, with D possibly being TRBD1 (6 bases). Germline-derived CDR1 and CDR2 are SGHRS and YFSETQ. V lost 4 bases, J lost 5 bases, and 13 bases lay in between. The CDR3 contains 14 residues. DNA for the CDR3: TGCGCCAGCAGCGTAGGGGGAACAAACAATGAGCAGTTCTTC. This encodes CASSVGGTNNEQFF. The full variable domain, its missing parts supplied by reference TRBV5-1 and TRBJ2-1, is KAGVTQTPRYLIKTRGQQVTLSCSPISGHRSVSWYQQTPGQGLQFLFEYFSETQRNKGNFPGRFSGRQFSNSRSEMNVSTLELGDSALYLCASSVGGTNNEQFFGPGTRLTVL.

The chain carries TRBV29-1 and TRBJ1-4; 10 bases align to TRBD1. From germline, CDR1 is SQVTM and CDR2 ANQGSEA. J lost 7 bases, V lost 1 base, and 3 bases had no gene match. CDR3 length equals 14 residues. The CDR3, as DNA: TGCAGCGTTGAAGGACAGGGGGCTCGTGAAAAACTGTTTTTT. Encoded protein: CSVEGQGAREKLFF.

This chain joins TRBV7-6 and TRBJ2-1, with 10 bases lining up with TRBD2. V lost 3 bases and J lost 8; bases outside the gene matches: 13. The CDR3 spans 17 residues. The germline V gene has CDR1 SGHVS and CDR2 FNYEAQ. The DNA of the CDR3 is TGTGCCAGCAGCTTCAGACCCGCTAGCGGGAGTAGGGATGAGCAGTTCTTC. It encodes CASSFRPASGSRDEQFF. The variable domain in full, with the rest retrieved from reference TRBV7-6 and TRBJ2-1, is GAGVSQSPRYKVTKRGQDVALRCDPISGHVSLYWYRQALGQGPEFLTYFNYEAQQDKSGLPNDRFSAERPEGSISTLTIQRTEQRDSAMYRCASSFRPASGSRDEQFFGPGTRLTVL.

In its sample, this clone was seen a few times. V gene TRBV9 combines with J gene TRBJ1-1, with D possibly matching TRBD1 (5 bases). Per germline, CDR1 SGDLS and CDR2 YYNGEE. Trimming left V 5 bases short and J 1 base short, with 12 bases between. The length of the CDR3 is 14 residues. CDR3 bases: TGTGCCAGCAGGTCGGGGGATCCGAACACTGAAGCTTTCTTT. This gives the protein CASRSGDPNTEAFF.